Shown below are 19 T cell receptor beta chains from a single sample sequenced in a study of tumor-infiltrating lymphocytes in primary liver carcinoma. Unsorted whole blood supplied the blood RNA, and germline DNA was isolated too. A primer matching the constant region was used to make TCR beta cDNA from 450 to 500 ng of total RNA. ARM-PCR was slightly modified, and three nested multiplex PCR rounds with it gave rise to the TCR beta libraries. It was with TRBV1-TRBV30 forward primers and a C-beta reverse primer that the first two PCR rounds were run, at around 11 cycles each. TCRdb reprocessed the multiplex PCR reads with MiXCR, giving one entry per CDR3 protein. The sample yields 310,000 or so distinct CDR3 sequences, more than 55% seen once. The sample comprised peripheral blood. Every receptor here comes from a woman aged 25 to 45 with primary liver carcinoma and hepatitis B virus infection.

On this clonotype: Germline is not matched at one junction end, which may reflect a read error. The rearrangement joins TRBV5-1 to TRBJ1-5; possibly TRBD1 for D (5 bases). This CDR3 is 13 amino acids long. Germline V gene data show CDR1 as SGHRS and CDR2 as YFSETQ. CDR3 region: CASSREGNQPQHF. CDR3 DNA: TGTGCCAGCAGCAGGGAGGGCAATCAGCCCCAGCATTTT.

This clonotype was seen a few times. This clone may be a read error of a much larger clone one base away. This chain joins TRBV11-3 and TRBJ2-7; TRBD2 is a possible D gene (5 bases). The CDR3 totals 12 residues. CDR1 and CDR2 from the germline V gene are SGHNT and YENEEA. The CDR3 spells CVSGAESYEQYF. As DNA, the CDR3 is TGTGTCAGCGGAGCGGAATCCTACGAGCAGTACTTC.

Regarding this clonotype: This clone may be a read error of a much larger clone one base away. The CDR3 spells CASSLDQPPYMAKNIQYF. CDR3 nucleotide sequence: TGTGCCAGCAGCTTAGACCAGCCCCCCTATATGGCCAAAAACATTCAGTACTTC. This chain joins TRBV11-3 and TRBJ2-4; D call uncertain. This CDR3 has 18 amino acids. Germline V gene lookup returns CDR1 SGHNT and CDR2 YENEEA. Trimming cost V 0 bases and J 1 base, with 16 bases left between them. Full variable domain (missing parts from reference TRBV11-3 and TRBJ2-4): EAGVVQSPRYKIIEKKQPVAFWCNPISGHNTLYWYLQNLGQGPELLIRYENEEAVDDSQLPKDRFSAERLKGVDSTLKIQPAELGDSAVYLCASSLDQPPYMAKNIQYFGAGTRLSVL.

For this clonotype: A single base separates this from a much larger clone, so it may be a read error. The V gene is TRBV6-1, the J gene TRBJ2-5; 8 bases are shared with TRBD1. Germline V gene sequence: CDR1 MNHNS, CDR2 SASEGT. The CDR3 spans 15 residues. CDR3 sequence reads: CASSLTGAYQGTQYF. Written as DNA, the CDR3 is TGTGCCAGCAGCCTGACAGGGGCCTACCAAGGGACCCAGTACTTC.

On this clonotype: At one end the junction does not follow the germline gene, possibly because of a read error. The chain uses TRBV6-6 and TRBJ1-6; TRBD1 is a possible D gene (5 bases). The CDR3 spans 13 residues. In germline, CDR1 is MNHNY, CDR2 SVGAGI (reference sequence). The DNA of the CDR3 is TGTGCCGGCAGTAATACAGGAATTTCACCCCTCCACTTT. It translates to CAGSNTGISPLHF.

The chain joins TRBV5-6 to TRBJ2-7; no clear D. The CDR3 extends over 14 amino acids. Between the trimmed V and J ends, which lost 0 bases and 3 bases, there was a span of 10 bases. Germline values: CDR1 SGHDT, CDR2 YYEEEE. The CDR3 sequence is CASSLGQYCYEQYF. The CDR3 nucleotides read TGTGCCAGCAGCTTGGGACAATATTGCTACGAGCAGTACTTC.

At least ten counts were recorded for this clonotype. The rearrangement links TRBV7-9 to TRBJ2-3, with a possible D match to TRBD2 (6 bases). This CDR3 is built from 15 residues. CDR1 is SEHNR and CDR2 is FQNEAQ in the germline V gene (reference sequence). Trimming stripped 5 bases from V and 4 bases from J, with 16 bases between. The CDR3 is CASSARRDGSDTQYF. The DNA of the CDR3 is TGTGCCAGCAGCGCGCGGCGGGACGGGTCAGATACGCAGTATTTT.

Notes on this clonotype: A read error is possible here, since a much larger clone lies one base away. The chain combines TRBV29-1 with TRBJ1-2; 8 bases line up with TRBD1. The junction had 10 bases not matched to a gene; V was cut back by 0 bases and J by 7 bases. This CDR3 contains 15 residues. Germline V CDR1 and CDR2: SQVTM, ANQGSEA. The CDR3: CSVEERTGGIGGYTF. The DNA for the CDR3 is TGCAGCGTTGAAGAACGTACAGGGGGAATCGGTGGCTACACCTTC.

On this clonotype: Possible read error: a much larger clone is one base away. The genes are TRBV6-6 and TRBJ1-2, with 7 nucleotides matching TRBD1. Per the germline V gene, CDR1 is MNHNY and CDR2 is SVGAGI (reference sequence). The CDR3 is made up of 13 amino acids. The CDR3 loop reads CANSDRARDGYTF. The CDR3 region has the DNA TGTGCCAACAGTGACAGGGCCCGGGATGGCTACACCTTC.

Worth noting for this clonotype: A much larger clone differs from this one at a single base, so this may be a read error. This chain connects TRBV12-3 or TRBV12-4 to TRBJ2-3; D call uncertain. The CDR3 consists of 14 residues. Trimming shortened V by 10 bases and J by 1 base, and 15 bases separated the two germline ends. This chain's CDR3 is CANNPLHGTDTQYF. CDR3 coding DNA: TGTGCCAACAATCCCCTTCATGGCACAGATACGCAGTATTTT.

This clonotype was observed many times. V usage is TRBV12-3 or TRBV12-4 and J usage is TRBJ2-3; D not certain. Between the trimmed V and J ends, which lost 6 bases and 0 bases, there was a span of 10 bases. The CDR3 sequence is 14 residues long. CDR3 protein: CASRTWSSTDTQYF. The DNA of the CDR3 is TGTGCCAGCAGAACTTGGTCTAGCACAGATACGCAGTATTTT.

As to this clonotype: Because it lacks the conserved phenylalanine or tryptophan at the end, this CDR3 is likely a read error. The chain links TRBV11-2 to TRBJ2-7, with 7 bases aligning to TRBD2. From germline, CDR1 is SGHAT and CDR2 FQNNGV. The CDR3 totals 14 residues. V gave up 3 bases and J gave up 2 bases; unmatched junction bases: 4. The CDR3 DNA sequence: TGTGCCAGCAGCTTGGGGGGGGGAGCCTACGAGCAGTACTAC. It codes for CASSLGGGAYEQYY.

As concerns this clonotype: A much larger clone lies a single base off, so this may be a read error. The chain recombines TRBV6-5 with TRBJ2-1, with TRBD2 matching 10 bases. The trim removed 3 bases at V and 4 bases at J, leaving 6 bases unmatched. Germline lookup yields CDR1 MNHEY and CDR2 SVGAGI. The CDR3 runs 16 residues. The CDR3 here is CASSYLLAGAYNEQFF. The CDR3 DNA reads as TGTGCCAGCAGTTATCTCCTAGCGGGGGCTTACAATGAGCAGTTCTTC.

The chain carries TRBV4-3 and TRBJ2-1; TRBD1 is a possible D gene (6 bases). V was clipped by 1 base and J by 1 base, with 8 bases between them. Looked up from germline, CDR1 is LGHNA and CDR2 is YSLEER. CDR3 size: 15 residues. The CDR3 nucleotides are TGCGCCAGCAGCCAAGGCAGGGGATCCTACAATGAGCAGTTCTTC. Translated, it gives CASSQGRGSYNEQFF.

The CDR3 loop reads CASSPSANEQFF. The CDR3 DNA sequence: TGCGCCAGCAGCCCTTCAGCAAATGAGCAGTTCTTC. The V and J genes are TRBV10-2 and TRBJ2-1; D gene unclear. The V end was cut by 6 bases, the J end by 7 bases, with 10 bases between. In germline, CDR1 is WSHSY, CDR2 SAAADI. The CDR3 runs 12 residues.

The chain has TRBV4-3 and TRBJ1-5; unclear D gene. This CDR3 has 18 amino acids. The V end was cut by 0 bases, the J end by 7 bases, with 22 bases between. Germline values: CDR1 LGHNA, CDR2 YSLEER. The CDR3 loop reads CASSQDSYKRAGGQPQHF. CDR3 nucleotide sequence: TGCGCCAGCAGCCAAGATAGTTATAAGAGGGCGGGAGGGCAGCCCCAGCATTTT.

About this clonotype: The junction departs from germline at one end; a sequencing error may be responsible. V and J are TRBV18 and TRBJ2-7; TRBD1 or TRBD2 may be the D gene (5 bases each). The germline V gene encodes CDR1 KGHSH and CDR2 LQKENI. CDR3 length: 13 amino acids. CDR3 loop: CASSEGPGYERYF. CDR3 in DNA: TGTGCCAGCTCAGAGGGACCGGGCTACGAGCGGTACTTC. Drawing the rest from reference TRBV18 and TRBJ2-7, the complete variable domain is NAGVMQNPRHLVRRRGQEARLRCSPMKGHSHVYWYRQLPEEGLKFMVYLQKENIIDESGMPKERFSAEFPKEGPSILRIQQVVRGDSAAYFCASSEGPGYERYFGPGTRLTVT.

The rearrangement links TRBV6-5 to TRBJ2-1; tentative D call: TRBD2 (7 bases). The CDR3 is 18 amino acids. The germline V and J ends were trimmed by 0 bases and 7 bases, with 22 bases remaining between them. Germline V gives CDR1 MNHEY, CDR2 SVGAGI. The CDR3 DNA reads TGTGCCAGCAGTTACTCGGGGGGGGGCCTGGCGAGTATTAATGAGCAGTTCTTC. This encodes CASSYSGGGLASINEQFF.

A remark on this clonotype: This clone may be a read error of a much larger clone one base away. The J gene is TRBJ2-1, the V gene TRBV6-2 or TRBV6-3; 9 nucleotides match TRBD2. Germline V gives CDR1 MNHEY, CDR2 SVGEGT. The CDR3 covers 15 residues. CDR3 protein: CTSSYIAGAYNEQFF. CDR3 in DNA: TGTACCAGCAGTTATATAGCGGGAGCCTACAATGAGCAGTTCTTC.